This TCR beta chain appears in the sequencing data of a study of monozygotic twins with inflammatory bowel disease. For every donor, one blood sample of approximately 2.5 ml was drawn. TCRdb re-analyzed the 5' RACE reads; it lists each CDR3 protein once, without DNA. The listing records around 380,000 distinct CDR3 sequences. The CDR3 extends over 15 amino acids. The origin of this receptor is a human donor with ulcerative colitis or Crohn's disease, or a healthy co-twin of an affected twin (not recorded which). This chain uses TRBV12-3 or TRBV12-4 with TRBJ2-7; TCRdb designates TRBD1, a call that cannot be tested without DNA. Material: blood. CDR3 sequence: CASSSGTGGAYEQYF.